The rows below give T cell receptor beta chains drawn from one sample of a study of radiation and T cells in renal cell carcinoma. Sequencing was performed with immunoSEQ multiplex PCR; in TCRdb, only in-frame clones are kept and a portion is missing. Of 65,000 to 80,000 clones in the sample, 86% were seen once. The sample consisted of blood, taken from a patient whose treatment included radiotherapy and nephrectomy. The source of these receptors is a woman aged 50 to 65 with renal cell carcinoma. The CDR3 runs from the conserved cysteine through the conserved F or W. A D gene is named only where the DNA matches it firmly. Where a row states a size, it is once, few, many or the class of an expanded clone; other rows omit it.

cdr3_nt cdr3_aa d_call j_call v_call clone_size
TGTGCCAGTAGTATCTCTCCCCAAGAGACCCAGTACTTC CASSISPQETQYF NA TRBJ2-5 TRBV19 NA
TGTGCCAGCCATATGGGCAGCTCCTACAATGAGCAGTTCTTC CASHMGSSYNEQFF NA TRBJ2-1 TRBV7-2 NA
TGTGCCAGCAGCCAAGATTTGGGGGTCTACTACGAGCAGTACTTC CASSQDLGVYYEQYF NA TRBJ2-7 TRBV4-2 NA
TGTGCCAGCAGCTCTAGTGGGGGGTACAATGAGCAGTTCTTC CASSSSGGYNEQFF NA TRBJ2-1 TRBV11-2 NA
TGTGCCAGCAGCGTAGGAGTGGGGGCGCCCCAGGGCGGGGAGCTGTTTTTT CASSVGVGAPQGGELFF NA TRBJ2-2 TRBV9 once
TGCGCCAGCAGTTCCCTAGCGGGCACAGATACGCAGTATTTT CASSSLAGTDTQYF TRBD2 TRBJ2-3 TRBV5-1 NA
TGTGCCAGTAGGGCGGAGGGTACGTCCTACAATGAGCAGTTCTTC CASRAEGTSYNEQFF NA TRBJ2-1 TRBV19 NA
TGTGCCAGCAGCTTTCATACGAGCACAGATACGCAGTATTTT CASSFHTSTDTQYF NA TRBJ2-3 TRBV7-2 NA
TGTGCCAGCAGTTACAGGAAAGGTGAAAAACTGTTTTTT CASSYRKGEKLFF NA TRBJ1-4 TRBV6-6 NA
TGCGCCAGCAGCTTGGATGCCCTCTACGAGCAGTACTTC CASSLDALYEQYF NA TRBJ2-7 TRBV5-1 NA
TGTGCCAGCAGTGAAGGGGGACAAGAGACCCAGTACTTC CASSEGGQETQYF NA TRBJ2-5 TRBV6-1 NA
TGTGCCAGCAGCTCAGACACTGAAGCTTTCTTT CASSSDTEAFF NA TRBJ1-1 TRBV7-8 few
TGTGCCAGCAGCTTAGTGGGCAGGGGCGGCAATCAGCCCCAGCATTTT CASSLVGRGGNQPQHF NA TRBJ1-5 TRBV7-2 NA
TGTGCCAGTAGCCCCGACCCCTCGGGACTAGCGGGAGAAAATGAGCAGTTCTTC CASSPDPSGLAGENEQFF TRBD2 TRBJ2-1 TRBV19 NA
TGTGCCAGCAGCTTGGAGGAGACCCAGTACTTC CASSLEETQYF NA TRBJ2-5 TRBV5-4 NA
TGTGCCATCAGTGCAGGGGAGACCGGGGAGCTGTTTTTT CAISAGETGELFF NA TRBJ2-2 TRBV10-3 NA
TGTGCCAGCAGTCCTACTACTAGCGGGGGCACAGATACGCAGTATTTT CASSPTTSGGTDTQYF TRBD2 TRBJ2-3 TRBV28 NA
TGTGCCAGCTCACCCCAGGGGAACACTGAAGCTTTCTTT CASSPQGNTEAFF NA TRBJ1-1 TRBV18 NA
TGCAGTGCTAGCCTGAACACTGAAGCTTTCTTT CSASLNTEAFF NA TRBJ1-1 TRBV20-1 few
TGTGCCAGCAGTAGTGCCTTCTATGGCTACACCTTC CASSSAFYGYTF NA TRBJ1-2 TRBV6-4 NA
TGTGCCATCAGTGAGAGGAGACTAGCGGGGGCCGACAATGAGCAGTTCTTC CAISERRLAGADNEQFF TRBD2 TRBJ2-1 TRBV10-3 NA
TGTGCCAGCAGGAGGCTAGCGGGAGGCCTTCCCACAGATACGCAGTATTTT CASRRLAGGLPTDTQYF TRBD2 TRBJ2-3 TRBV7-2 NA
TGTGCCAGCAACAACAGGGGGAGTTCCTACAATGAGCAGTTCTTC CASNNRGSSYNEQFF TRBD1 TRBJ2-1 TRBV6-5 NA
TGTGCCAGCTCACCACTCGGGCCTGCCGGCCACGAGCAGTACTTC CASSPLGPAGHEQYF NA TRBJ2-7 TRBV18 once
TGTGCCAGCAGACCTCCGGACGGCCTCTACGAGCAGTACTTC CASRPPDGLYEQYF NA TRBJ2-7 TRBV27 NA
TGTGCCAGCAGCGCTTCTAGCGGGGGCGTCGCCAATGAGCAGTTCTTC CASSASSGGVANEQFF TRBD2 TRBJ2-1 TRBV7-7 NA
TGTGCCAGCAAGCCGGGACTAGCCCTAGGGACGCAGTATTTT CASKPGLALGTQYF TRBD2 TRBJ2-3 TRBV6-5 NA
TGTGCCAGCAGCTTAGCCTCCTCGGGAATGGAGACTGAAGCTTTCTTT CASSLASSGMETEAFF NA TRBJ1-1 TRBV7-2 NA
TGTGCCAGCATAACGGACAGGGCGCTCTATGGCTACACCTTC CASITDRALYGYTF TRBD1 TRBJ1-2 TRBV6-1 NA
TGTGCCAGTAGAAGGACCTCGGGGGCCAATGGCTACACCTTC CASRRTSGANGYTF NA TRBJ1-2 TRBV19 NA
TGTGCCAGCAGCTTGGGGCTCGGGCGGGGGAGAAACGAGCAGTACTTC CASSLGLGRGRNEQYF TRBD2 TRBJ2-7 TRBV7-2 NA
TGTGCCAGCTCACCACGGACAGGCCCGGTTGGGAACATTCAGTACTTC CASSPRTGPVGNIQYF TRBD1 TRBJ2-4 TRBV18 few
TGTGCCAGCAGCCAAGCGAGAATAGAGTCCCAAGGCATGAGGGAGACCCAGTACTTC CASSQARIESQGMRETQYF NA TRBJ2-5 TRBV14 NA
TGTGCCAGCAGACTCTACTCGGCAACTGGAAACACCATATATTTT CASRLYSATGNTIYF NA TRBJ1-3 TRBV27 NA
TGTGCCAGCTCACCACGGGTGGACACTGAAGCTTTCTTT CASSPRVDTEAFF NA TRBJ1-1 TRBV18 NA
TGTGCCAGCAGCGTAGGTACTAGCGGGGGACCCTACGAGCAGTACTTC CASSVGTSGGPYEQYF TRBD2 TRBJ2-7 TRBV9 NA